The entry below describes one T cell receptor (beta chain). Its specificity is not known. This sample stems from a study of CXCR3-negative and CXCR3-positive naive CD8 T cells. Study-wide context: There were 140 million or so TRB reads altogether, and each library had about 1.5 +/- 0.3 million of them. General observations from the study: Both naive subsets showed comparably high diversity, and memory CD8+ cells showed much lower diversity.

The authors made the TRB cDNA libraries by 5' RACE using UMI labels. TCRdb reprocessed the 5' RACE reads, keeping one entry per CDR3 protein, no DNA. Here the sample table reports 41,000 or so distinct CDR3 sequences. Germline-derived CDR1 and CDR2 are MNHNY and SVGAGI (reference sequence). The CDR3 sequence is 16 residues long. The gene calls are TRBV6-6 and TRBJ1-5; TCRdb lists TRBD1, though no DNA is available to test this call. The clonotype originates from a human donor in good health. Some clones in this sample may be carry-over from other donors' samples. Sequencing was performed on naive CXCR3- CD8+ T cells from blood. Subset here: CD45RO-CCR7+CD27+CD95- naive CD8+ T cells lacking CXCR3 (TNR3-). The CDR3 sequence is CASSYSDRGLNQPQHF.